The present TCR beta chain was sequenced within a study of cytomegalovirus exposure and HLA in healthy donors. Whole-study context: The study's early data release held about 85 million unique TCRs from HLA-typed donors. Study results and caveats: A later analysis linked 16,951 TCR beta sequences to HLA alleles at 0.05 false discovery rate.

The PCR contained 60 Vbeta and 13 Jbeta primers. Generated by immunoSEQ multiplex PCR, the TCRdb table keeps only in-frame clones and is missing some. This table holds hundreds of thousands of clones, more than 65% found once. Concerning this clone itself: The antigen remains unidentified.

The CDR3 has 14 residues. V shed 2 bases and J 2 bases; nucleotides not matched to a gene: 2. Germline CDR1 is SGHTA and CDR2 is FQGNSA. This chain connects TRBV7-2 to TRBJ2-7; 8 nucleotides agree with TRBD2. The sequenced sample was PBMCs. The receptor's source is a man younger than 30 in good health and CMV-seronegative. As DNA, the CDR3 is TGTGCCAGCAGCTTAAAACTAGCGGCCTACGAGCAGTACTTC. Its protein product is CASSLKLAAYEQYF.